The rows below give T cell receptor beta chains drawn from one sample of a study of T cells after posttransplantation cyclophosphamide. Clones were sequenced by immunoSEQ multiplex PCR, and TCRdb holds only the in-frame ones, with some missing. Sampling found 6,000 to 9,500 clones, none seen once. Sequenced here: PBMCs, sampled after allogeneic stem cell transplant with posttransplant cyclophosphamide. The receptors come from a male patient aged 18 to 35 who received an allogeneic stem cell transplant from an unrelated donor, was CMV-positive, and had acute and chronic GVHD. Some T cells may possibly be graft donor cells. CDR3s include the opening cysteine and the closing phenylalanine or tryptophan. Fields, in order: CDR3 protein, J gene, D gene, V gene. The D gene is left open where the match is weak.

CASSQDRSIGNTIYF,TRBJ1-3,TRBD1,TRBV18
CASRERERDYGYTF,TRBJ1-2,NA,TRBV6-1
CASSLTGGTTNEKLFF,TRBJ1-4,NA,TRBV28
CASSQEWGQAYEQYF,TRBJ2-7,NA,TRBV4-3
CASAGTGVLNTEAFF,TRBJ1-1,TRBD1,TRBV27
CASSPGGDTIYF,TRBJ1-3,NA,TRBV5-6
CASSHNRGTIRAPLHF,TRBJ1-6,TRBD1,TRBV5-4
CASSQDPDSGETQYF,TRBJ2-5,NA,TRBV4-1
CASSLVGQGGYGYTF,TRBJ1-2,TRBD1,TRBV11-2
CASSEWGRSTDTQYF,TRBJ2-3,NA,TRBV6-1
CASRPLATNTDTQYF,TRBJ2-3,NA,TRBV5-1
CASRGSGTGDKLFF,TRBJ1-4,TRBD1,TRBV7-2
CASSPSQGSRNGYTF,TRBJ1-2,NA,TRBV4-2
CASSASPSTDTQYF,TRBJ2-3,NA,TRBV9
CASSFGTGVEGYTF,TRBJ1-2,TRBD1,TRBV5-6
CASSAGTSGAHNEQFF,TRBJ2-1,TRBD2,TRBV9
CASSIISAARGNTEAFF,TRBJ1-1,NA,TRBV19
CASSWTGGVTEAFF,TRBJ1-1,NA,TRBV27
CASSLGDNIAEKLFF,TRBJ1-4,NA,TRBV5-1
CASSLVQGASGELFF,TRBJ2-2,TRBD1,TRBV7-2
CSVGTGAGNTIYF,TRBJ1-3,TRBD1,TRBV29-1
CASSEALLRGGLNTQYF,TRBJ2-3,TRBD2,TRBV6-1
CASSTDRGGNEQFF,TRBJ2-1,TRBD1,TRBV7-9
CASSLATTYGTGELFF,TRBJ2-2,NA,TRBV5-1
CASSLAGAGAPNSPLHF,TRBJ1-6,NA,TRBV7-8
CASEGGQNYGYTF,TRBJ1-2,NA,TRBV7-2
CASSFSDRGSGNTIYF,TRBJ1-3,TRBD1,TRBV7-8
CASSATLVEQFF,TRBJ2-1,NA,TRBV9
CASSPRTGLTDTQYF,TRBJ2-3,TRBD1,TRBV5-1
CAWSSRDYEQYF,TRBJ2-7,NA,TRBV30
CASMVRAGANVLTF,TRBJ2-6,NA,TRBV6-6
CASSLGQGGSVTEAFF,TRBJ1-1,NA,TRBV7-9
CASSGNRGAYEQYF,TRBJ2-7,TRBD1,TRBV27
CASSLEGREENTIYF,TRBJ1-3,NA,TRBV5-5
CASSLDTQYF,TRBJ2-3,NA,TRBV5-6
CASSLQTGFAFF,TRBJ1-1,TRBD1,TRBV28
CASSQDLGGVGETQYF,TRBJ2-5,TRBD2,TRBV4-2
CASSLGLASDEQFF,TRBJ2-1,TRBD2,TRBV11-3
CASSLKEGYTF,TRBJ1-2,NA,TRBV5-6
CTTHRDEKLFF,TRBJ1-4,NA,TRBV20-1
CASSQEAGGNTEAFF,TRBJ1-1,NA,TRBV4-1
CASSMSGEGMREKLFF,TRBJ1-4,NA,TRBV19
CASSSRRDSPLHF,TRBJ1-6,NA,TRBV27
CASSYRAGSDEKLFF,TRBJ1-4,NA,TRBV6-5
CASSQDGEGSQPQHF,TRBJ1-5,NA,TRBV4-2
CASSLYNREYNEQFF,TRBJ2-1,NA,TRBV7-9
CASSNRGWSGYTF,TRBJ1-2,NA,TRBV21-1
CASRLGQHTEAFF,TRBJ1-1,NA,TRBV6-4
CASSQGVGTGVNTGELFF,TRBJ2-2,TRBD1,TRBV4-3
CASSLKQGAFVAEAFF,TRBJ1-1,TRBD1,TRBV28
CASRPGQSTGELFF,TRBJ2-2,NA,TRBV6-5